The 23 T cell receptor beta chains below come from one sample, sequenced in a study of blood T cell repertoires in COVID-19. Only in-frame clones appear in the TCRdb table, and some are missing; sequencing was by immunoSEQ multiplex PCR. The sample includes 200,000 or so clones, more than 75% of them seen just once. The sample consisted of PBMCs or T cells enriched from blood (not recorded which). Source of these receptors: a man aged 30 to 45 in a cohort exposed to, infected with or recovered from COVID-19 (not recorded which).

This chain's CDR3 is CASSLDSGIDEQYF. The CDR3 DNA reads as TGTGCCAGCAGCTTAGACAGCGGGATCGACGAGCAGTACTTC. The rearrangement links TRBV7-2 to TRBJ2-7; the match to TRBD2 covers 7 bases. Germline lookup yields CDR1 SGHTA and CDR2 FQGNSA. V lost 1 base, J lost 5 bases, and 5 bases stayed unmatched. This CDR3 is built from 14 residues.

The DNA for the CDR3 is TGTGCCAGCAGTTTGGGTCCGGACAGAAGGTTCACGAACACCGGGGAGCTGTTTTTT. Protein product: CASSLGPDRRFTNTGELFF. V gene TRBV27 combines with J gene TRBJ2-2, with D possibly matching TRBD1 (6 bases). Germline loops: CDR1 MNHEY, CDR2 SMNVEV (reference sequence). V dropped 3 bases and J dropped 0 bases, with 20 bases sitting between them. The CDR3 contains 19 residues.

This clone was seen a few times. The DNA of the CDR3 is TGTGCCAGCAGTGACGGGACTCGGGGGGCTAGTGAGCAGTTCTTC. It is translated as CASSDGTRGASEQFF. The chain has TRBV6-4 and TRBJ2-1; D is possibly TRBD2 (7 bases). The germline CDR1 and CDR2 sequences are MRHNA and SNTAGT. Trimming shortened V by 2 bases and J by 9 bases, and 17 bases separated the two germline ends. CDR3 length equals 15 residues.

The V and J genes are TRBV5-1 and TRBJ2-1, with D perhaps TRBD1 (7 bases). Germline V gene data show CDR1 as SGHRS and CDR2 as YFSETQ. The CDR3 length is 15 residues. V lost 3 bases and J 4 bases, leaving 14 bases between the germline ends. The CDR3 DNA is TGCGCCAGCAGCTCGCGGGACAGCGTATACAATGAGCAGTTCTTC. This sequence encodes CASSSRDSVYNEQFF.

This chain links TRBV6-2 or TRBV6-3 with TRBJ2-7, with D possibly TRBD1 on 7 matching bases. This CDR3 is built from 16 residues. V gave up 5 bases and J gave up 3 bases, with 20 bases separating them. Per germline, CDR1 MNHEY and CDR2 SVGEGT. Here the CDR3 reads CASSTWTGGVFYEQYF. CDR3 in DNA: TGTGCCAGCAGTACCTGGACAGGAGGGGTCTTCTACGAGCAGTACTTC.

V usage is TRBV6-5 and J usage is TRBJ1-5; D remains ambiguous. CDR1 is MNHEY and CDR2 is SVGAGI in the germline V gene. V lost 6 bases to trimming and J lost 3 bases, with 9 bases between them. The CDR3 consists of 13 residues. CDR3 protein: CASSYRDNQPQHF. CDR3 bases: TGTGCCAGCAGCTACAGAGACAATCAGCCCCAGCATTTT.

The chain recombines TRBV28 with TRBJ2-2, with D unresolved. Between the trimmed V and J ends, which lost 5 bases and 3 bases, there was a span of 13 bases. Germline loops: CDR1 MDHEN, CDR2 SYDVKM. CDR3 length: 15 amino acids. CDR3: CASSPDNRYTGELFF. The DNA of the CDR3 is TGTGCCAGCAGTCCCGACAACCGCTACACCGGGGAGCTGTTTTTT.

The chain links TRBV7-8 to TRBJ1-3, with no clear D. Trimming took 7 bases from V and 0 from J, leaving 10 bases between them. Germline V CDR1 and CDR2: SGHVS, FQNEAQ. This CDR3 is 14 amino acids long. DNA for the CDR3: TGTGCCAGCAACACGGGGAACTCTGGAAACACCATATATTTT. The encoded protein is CASNTGNSGNTIYF.

The V call is TRBV28, the J call TRBJ1-2, with TRBD1 matching over 7 bases. Trimming cost V 3 bases and J 4 bases; bases outside gene matches: 8. The CDR3 totals 15 residues. From germline, CDR1 is MDHEN and CDR2 SYDVKM. Here the CDR3 DNA reads TGTGCCAGCAGTTTCCCCAGGGGGAGCTCCTATGGCTACACCTTC. Translating gives CASSFPRGSSYGYTF.

The chain recombines TRBV7-8 with TRBJ2-7; 8 positions match TRBD2. Germline V gene lookup returns CDR1 SGHVS and CDR2 FQNEAQ. Unmatched junction bases numbered 5, after V lost 4 bases and J lost 6 bases. The CDR3 is 13 amino acids. The CDR3 loop reads CASSSVTSVEQYF. The CDR3 nucleotides read TGTGCCAGCAGCTCGGTGACTAGCGTCGAGCAGTACTTC.

This clone was detected only a few times. V and J are TRBV5-1 and TRBJ2-7; 9 bases are a match to TRBD1. The trim removed 4 bases at V and 3 bases at J, leaving 11 bases unmatched. CDR1 and CDR2 from the germline V gene are SGHRS and YFSETQ. CDR3 length: 16 amino acids. The CDR3 nucleotides are TGCGCCAGCAGCCCCCCATCCGGGACAGGGATCTACGAGCAGTACTTC. Residues: CASSPPSGTGIYEQYF.

CDR3 in DNA: TGTGCCAGCTCACCACGGCAGGAAGCGGGAGGCAATGAGCAGTTCTTC. This encodes CASSPRQEAGGNEQFF. The chain links TRBV18 to TRBJ2-1; 9 bases are shared with TRBD2. Germline CDR1 KGHSH, CDR2 LQKENI. The junction had 7 bases not matched to a gene; V was cut back by 1 base and J by 6 bases. This CDR3 region has 16 residues.

The rearrangement uses TRBV11-1 and TRBJ1-3, with D hard to call. Germline CDR1 reads SGHAT; CDR2 reads FQDESV (reference sequence). V lost 2 bases and J lost 13, with 18 bases in between. The length of the CDR3 is 14 residues. CDR3 in amino acids: CASSLIGVDKMIYF. The CDR3 DNA sequence: TGTGCCAGCAGCTTAATCGGCGTTGACAAGATGATATATTTT.

The chain links TRBV4-1 to TRBJ2-7; D might be TRBD1 (5 bases). V was pared by 0 bases and J by 0 bases, with 12 bases between. This CDR3 contains 16 residues. Germline V CDR1 and CDR2: MGHRA, YSYEKL. CDR3 sequence: CASSQEVGVSSYEQYF. CDR3 nucleotides: TGCGCCAGCAGCCAAGAAGTAGGGGTCAGCTCCTACGAGCAGTACTTC.

This clone has just one count. V usage is TRBV14 and J usage is TRBJ1-1; 12 bases are shared with TRBD1. This CDR3 is 18 amino acids long. The germline V gene encodes CDR1 SGHDN and CDR2 FVKESK. V dropped 0 bases and J dropped 3; count of bases not matched to a gene: 8. In nucleotides, the CDR3 is TGTGCCAGCAGCCAAGAAACCGGGACAGGGGGCTGGGACACTGAAGCTTTCTTT. Translating gives CASSQETGTGGWDTEAFF. Full variable domain (missing parts from reference TRBV14 and TRBJ1-1): EAGVTQFPSHSVIEKGQTVTLRCDPISGHDNLYWYRRVMGKEIKFLLHFVKESKQDESGMPNNRFLAERTGGTYSTLKVQPAELEDSGVYFCASSQETGTGGWDTEAFFGQGTRLTVV.

This clone was counted once. This chain connects TRBV19 to TRBJ1-5; tentative D call: TRBD1 (5 bases). Germline V gene sequence: CDR1 LNHDA, CDR2 SQIVND (reference sequence). The CDR3 runs to 13 residues. V was shortened by 2 bases and J by 5 bases, with 7 bases between the two germline ends. The CDR3 spells CASSIMTDQPQHF. CDR3 nucleotides: TGTGCCAGTAGTATAATGACAGATCAGCCCCAGCATTTT. The complete variable domain, with remaining parts taken from reference TRBV19 and TRBJ1-5, reads DGGITQSPKYLFRKEGQNVTLSCEQNLNHDAMYWYRQDPGQGLRLIYYSQIVNDFQKGDIAEGYSVSREKKESFPLTVTSAQKNPTAFYLCASSIMTDQPQHFGDGTRLSIL.

This clone was counted once. The chain couples TRBV5-1 to TRBJ2-7, with 11 bases aligning to TRBD2. This CDR3 contains 15 residues. V lost 4 bases to trimming and J lost 3 bases; unmatched junction nucleotides: 6. CDR1 SGHRS and CDR2 YFSETQ come from the germline V gene. The CDR3: CASSPRTSGRYEQYF. For the CDR3, the DNA is TGCGCCAGCAGCCCAAGGACTAGCGGGCGCTACGAGCAGTACTTC. Full variable domain (missing parts from reference TRBV5-1 and TRBJ2-7): KAGVTQTPRYLIKTRGQQVTLSCSPISGHRSVSWYQQTPGQGLQFLFEYFSETQRNKGNFPGRFSGRQFSNSRSEMNVSTLELGDSALYLCASSPRTSGRYEQYFGPGTRLTVT.

J is TRBJ2-7 and V is TRBV19, with a possible D match to TRBD2 (5 bases). The CDR3 is 15 residues long. V lost 6 bases and J lost 3, with 18 bases in between. In germline, CDR1 is LNHDA, CDR2 SQIVND (reference sequence). The CDR3 DNA reads TGTGCCAGTAGAATCAATCCAGGTGCGGGCTACGAGCAGTACTTC. Residues: CASRINPGAGYEQYF.

This chain connects TRBV6-2 or TRBV6-3 to TRBJ2-7; no clear D gene. V lost 0 bases and J 6 bases, leaving 12 bases between the germline ends. The germline V gene has CDR1 MNHEY and CDR2 SVGEGT. This CDR3 region has 14 residues. In nucleotides, the CDR3 is TGTGCCAGCAGTTACTCCGTCCCAGCGAGCGAGCAGTACTTC. It specifies CASSYSVPASEQYF.

The chain employs TRBV12-5 and TRBJ1-1, with 7 bases that match TRBD1. V lost 6 bases and J lost 6; bases outside the gene matches: 7. CDR3 size: 13 residues. Germline loops: CDR1 LGHNT, CDR2 FRNRAP. The CDR3 DNA sequence: TGTGCTAGTGGGGAGGGGGCTCGGGCTGAAGCTTTCTTT. Translating gives CASGEGARAEAFF.

The V call is TRBV28, the J call TRBJ1-1; D gene ambiguous. Trimming took off 7 bases at V and 5 bases at J, with 23 bases between the two ends. CDR1 MDHEN and CDR2 SYDVKM come from the germline V gene. The CDR3 is made up of 16 amino acids. The CDR3 region is CASIPTPGSGDTEAFF. The CDR3 nucleotides read TGTGCCAGCATACCCACCCCCGGGTCCGGGGATACTGAAGCTTTCTTT.

This clone was counted only a few times. The gene calls are TRBV29-1 and TRBJ1-2; TRBD1 aligns across 11 bases. The germline V gene has CDR1 SQVTM and CDR2 ANQGSEA. V was pared by 7 bases and J by 6 bases, with 10 bases of the junction left unmatched. The CDR3 contains 14 residues. The CDR3 is CSAGDRGTLNGYTF. In DNA form, the CDR3 reads TGCAGCGCGGGGGACAGGGGGACTTTGAATGGCTACACCTTC.

The CDR3 nucleotides are TGTGCCAGCATGGGCCAGCGGGAGAGTGAGCAGTTCTTC. It specifies CASMGQRESEQFF. V is TRBV25-1 and J is TRBJ2-1, with 8 bases fitting TRBD2. This CDR3 comprises 13 residues. Germline values: CDR1 MGHDK, CDR2 SYGVNS. Trimming removed 7 bases from V and 9 bases from J; junction bases left unmatched: 8.